This TCR beta chain was retrieved from a study of blood T cell repertoires in COVID-19. At the level of the study: Donors in the United States, Italy and Spain gave samples during acute or convalescent COVID-19.

The study drew participants aged about 18 to 95 years from about two dozen US areas. Clinical history as reported by participants underpinned cohort assignment. Among Cohort 3 donors, those recovered had two negative PCRs, clearance, or symptom resolution. Sequencing was performed with immunoSEQ multiplex PCR; in TCRdb, only in-frame clones are kept and a portion is missing. Here the sample spans about 130,000 clones, around 88% being singletons. J gave up 7 bases and V 3 bases, and 5 bases lay outside the gene matches. Germline lookup yields CDR1 GTSNPN and CDR2 SVGIG (reference sequence). There are 13 residues in the CDR3.

The receptor was derived from a woman aged 45 to 65 who had recovered from COVID-19. The genes are TRBV30 and TRBJ1-5; the match to TRBD1 covers 8 bases. The sequenced sample was PBMCs or T cells enriched from blood (not recorded which). The CDR3 protein is CAWRGQAGQPQHF. The CDR3 region has the DNA TGTGCCTGGAGGGGACAGGCGGGCCAGCCCCAGCATTTT.